Listed below are T cell receptor beta chains from one sample, sequenced in a study of blood T cell repertoires in COVID-19. Method: immunoSEQ multiplex PCR; TCRdb's copy keeps in-frame clones and lacks some. The sample lists over 90,000 clones, about 90% seen once, with under 8% in the top ten. Source material: peripheral blood. Receptors originate from a human donor in a cohort sampled during active COVID-19. CDR3s include the opening cysteine and the closing phenylalanine or tryptophan.

J | V | CDR3
TRBJ2-7 | TRBV11-2 | CASSPTGTGGGEQYF
TRBJ2-3 | TRBV2 | CASIAASGGTDTQYF
TRBJ2-1 | TRBV29-1 | CSVDSPLNPTYNEQFF
TRBJ2-7 | TRBV28 | CASSLALGTGNYEQYF
TRBJ1-2 | TRBV28 | CASRTGGKGYTF
TRBJ2-1 | TRBV15 | CATSRGGGRPTSYNEQFF
TRBJ2-7 | TRBV15 | CATSDDRKLPYEQYF
TRBJ2-7 | TRBV13 | CASSLGQGTSYEQYF
TRBJ1-1 | TRBV6-5 | CASSYGRGVLPTEAFF
TRBJ1-3 | TRBV9 | CASSVRGSGNTIYF
TRBJ1-5 | TRBV28 | CASSLGRSNQPQHF
TRBJ2-3 | TRBV28 | CALARGGVDTQYF
TRBJ2-2 | TRBV9 | CASSVGMGQNTGELFF
TRBJ2-7 | TRBV3-1/TRBV3-2 | CASSQETGQGLYEQYF
TRBJ1-2 | TRBV11-3 | CASSFSGTAFYNYGYTF
TRBJ1-1 | TRBV19 | CASRGQGLGNTEAFF
TRBJ1-1 | TRBV14 | CASSSQGVTEAFF
TRBJ2-5 | TRBV11-2 | CASSRGSSGAQETQYF
TRBJ1-1 | TRBV13 | CASSQGNTEAFF
TRBJ2-7 | TRBV5-1 | CASSPGQVSGEQYF
TRBJ2-7 | TRBV9 | CASSVVANSGYEQYF
TRBJ2-2 | TRBV27 | CASSLLARNTGELFF
TRBJ2-1 | TRBV24-1 | CAAQTSVAEQFF
TRBJ1-1 | TRBV15 | CATSRVDRANTEAFF
TRBJ2-5 | TRBV7-2 | CASSLAPPGRGRETQYF
TRBJ1-6 | TRBV6-6 | CASSFNRGWYNSPLHF